These T cell receptor beta chains were read from a single sample in a study of blood T cell repertoires in COVID-19. The data were produced by immunoSEQ multiplex PCR, yet TCRdb's version contains in-frame clones alone and is incomplete. The table has fewer than 150,000 clones, more than 75% seen once. The specimen was peripheral blood. Every receptor here comes from a man between 60 and 75 years old who had recovered from COVID-19. Both conserved end residues are part of each CDR3. A D gene is named only where the DNA matches it firmly. Some rows have no size entry. The others give once, few or many, or a class for an expanded clone.

TRBD1,.,TRBV5-4,TRBJ2-3,CASSLDRGADTQYF,TGTGCCAGCAGTCTGGACAGGGGAGCAGATACGCAGTATTTT
.,.,TRBV5-4,TRBJ1-3,CASSLAWRGSSGNTIYF,TGTGCCAGCAGCTTGGCTTGGCGCGGGAGCTCTGGAAACACCATATATTTT
TRBD1,.,TRBV28,TRBJ1-5,CASYGTGVYQPQHF,TGTGCCAGTTACGGGACAGGGGTTTATCAGCCCCAGCATTTT
TRBD1,few,TRBV28,TRBJ1-6,CASSLDRDRSNSPLHF,TGTGCCAGCAGCCTGGACAGGGACAGAAGTAATTCACCCCTCCACTTT
.,.,TRBV2,TRBJ2-6,CASSGQGFGANVLTF,TGTGCCAGCAGTGGTCAGGGGTTTGGGGCCAACGTCCTGACTTTC
TRBD2,.,TRBV11-2,TRBJ2-2,CASRVSGGRGGELFF,TGTGCCAGCAGGGTTAGCGGGGGGCGTGGCGGGGAGCTGTTTTTT
TRBD1,.,TRBV28,TRBJ1-6,CASRNRQGAYSPLHF,TGTGCCAGCAGAAATAGACAGGGGGCTTATTCACCCCTCCACTTT
.,.,TRBV7-9,TRBJ2-1,CASSFPGAYNEQFF,TGTGCCAGCAGCTTTCCGGGAGCCTACAATGAGCAGTTCTTC
.,once,TRBV10-3,TRBJ1-2,CAISAFTGNYGYTF,TGTGCCATCAGTGCCTTTACAGGGAACTATGGCTACACCTTC
.,.,TRBV6-5,TRBJ2-3,CASSPERYTQYF,TGTGCCAGCAGTCCTGAGAGGTATACGCAGTATTTT
TRBD2,.,TRBV6-5,TRBJ2-1,CASTYSWTSGYNEQFF,TGTGCCAGCACTTACTCTTGGACTAGCGGATACAATGAGCAGTTCTTC
.,.,TRBV18,TRBJ2-7,CASSKQANSYEQYF,TGTGCCAGCTCAAAACAGGCGAACTCCTACGAGCAGTACTTC
TRBD1,.,TRBV27,TRBJ1-5,CASSWTGYSNQPQHF,TGTGCCAGCAGTTGGACAGGGTATAGCAATCAGCCCCAGCATTTT
.,.,TRBV24-1,TRBJ2-3,CATSDSNYRADTQYF,TGTGCCACCAGTGACTCAAATTACAGGGCCGATACGCAGTATTTT
.,.,TRBV30,TRBJ2-7,CAWSVGAEQYF,TGTGCCTGGAGTGTTGGGGCAGAGCAGTACTTC
TRBD1,.,TRBV7-3,TRBJ2-1,CASSLRGQFSYNEQFF,TGTGCCAGCAGCTTAAGGGGACAGTTCTCCTACAATGAGCAGTTCTTC
TRBD2,.,TRBV2,TRBJ2-3,CASSEAEGAGVSQYF,TGTGCCAGCAGTGAAGCAGAAGGAGCGGGAGTTTCGCAGTATTTT
TRBD2,.,TRBV18,TRBJ2-5,CASSNSGGHQETQYF,TGTGCCAGCTCTAATAGCGGGGGCCACCAAGAGACCCAGTACTTC
TRBD1,few,TRBV11-2,TRBJ2-5,CASSLDYRGPQETQYF,TGTGCCAGCAGCTTAGATTACAGGGGGCCCCAAGAGACCCAGTACTTC
.,.,TRBV7-9,TRBJ1-2,CASSLAEGYYGYTF,TGTGCCAGCAGCTTAGCGGAGGGCTATTATGGCTACACCTTC
.,.,TRBV2,TRBJ1-1,CASSDWSRRFGGGTEAFF,TGTGCCAGCAGTGACTGGTCCAGAAGGTTCGGCGGGGGGACTGAAGCTTTCTTT
.,.,TRBV5-4,TRBJ1-2,CASSPGGSTNYGYTF,TGTGCCAGCAGCCCCGGGGGTTCAACTAACTATGGCTACACCTTC
.,.,TRBV6-5,TRBJ1-5,CASNWGGRSNQPQHF,TGTGCCAGCAACTGGGGGGGACGAAGCAATCAGCCCCAGCATTTT
TRBD1,.,TRBV27,TRBJ1-2,CASSTGGYGYTF,TGTGCCAGCAGTACAGGGGGTTACGGCTACACCTTC
TRBD2,.,TRBV24-1,TRBJ2-1,CATSAAGRPTDEQFF,TGTGCCACCAGTGCGGCCGGGAGGCCTACCGATGAGCAGTTCTTC